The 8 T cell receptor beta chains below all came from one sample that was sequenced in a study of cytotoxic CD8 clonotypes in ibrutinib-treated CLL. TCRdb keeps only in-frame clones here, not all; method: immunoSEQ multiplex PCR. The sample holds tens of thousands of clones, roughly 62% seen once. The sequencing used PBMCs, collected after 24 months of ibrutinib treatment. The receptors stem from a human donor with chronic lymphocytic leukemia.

The CDR3 DNA reads as TGTGCCAGCAGCCCGGCCGGGGGGTACACTGAAGCTTTCTTT. Its translation is CASSPAGGYTEAFF. This chain uses TRBV11-2 with TRBJ1-1, with D perhaps matching TRBD1 (5 bases). The germline gives CDR1 SGHAT, CDR2 FQNNGV. Trimming cost V 5 bases and J 3 bases, with 13 bases left between them. This CDR3 contains 14 residues.

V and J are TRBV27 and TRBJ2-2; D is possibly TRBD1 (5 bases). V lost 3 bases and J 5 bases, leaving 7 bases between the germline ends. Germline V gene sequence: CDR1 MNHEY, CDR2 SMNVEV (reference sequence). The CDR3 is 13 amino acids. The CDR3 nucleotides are TGTGCCAGCAGTTTTGCAGGGACCGGGGAGCTGTTTTTT. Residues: CASSFAGTGELFF.

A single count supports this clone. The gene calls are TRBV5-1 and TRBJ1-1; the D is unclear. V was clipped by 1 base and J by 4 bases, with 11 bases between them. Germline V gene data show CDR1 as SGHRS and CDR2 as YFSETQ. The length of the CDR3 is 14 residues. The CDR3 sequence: CASSLRAFGTEAFF. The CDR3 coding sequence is TGCGCCAGCAGCTTGCGGGCGTTTGGCACTGAAGCTTTCTTT.

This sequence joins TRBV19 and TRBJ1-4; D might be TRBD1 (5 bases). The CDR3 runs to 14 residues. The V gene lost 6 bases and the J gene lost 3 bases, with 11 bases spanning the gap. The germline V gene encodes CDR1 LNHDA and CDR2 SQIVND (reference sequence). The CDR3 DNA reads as TGTGCCAGTAGGGCTGCAGGGCCTAATGAAAAACTGTTTTTT. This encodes CASRAAGPNEKLFF.

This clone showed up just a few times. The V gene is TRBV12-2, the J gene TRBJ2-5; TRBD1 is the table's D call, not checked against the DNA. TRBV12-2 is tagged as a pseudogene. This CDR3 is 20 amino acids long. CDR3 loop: CASRLEGLPGQGKNRETQYF. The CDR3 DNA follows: TGTGCAAGTCGCTTAGAGGGGTTACCGGGACAGGGTAAAAACCGGGAGACCCAGTACTTC.

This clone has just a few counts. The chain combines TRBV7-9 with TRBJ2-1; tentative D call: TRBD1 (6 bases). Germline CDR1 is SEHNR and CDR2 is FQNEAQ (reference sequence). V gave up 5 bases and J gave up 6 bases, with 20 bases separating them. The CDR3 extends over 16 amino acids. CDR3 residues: CASSTEQGRASNEQFF. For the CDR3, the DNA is TGTGCCAGCAGCACGGAACAGGGCAGGGCATCCAATGAGCAGTTCTTC.

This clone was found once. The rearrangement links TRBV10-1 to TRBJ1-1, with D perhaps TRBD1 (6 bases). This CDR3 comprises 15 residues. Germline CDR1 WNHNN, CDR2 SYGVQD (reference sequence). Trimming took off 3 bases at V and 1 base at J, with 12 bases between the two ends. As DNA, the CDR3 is TGCGCCAGCAGTGAATCAGGGACACCGAACACTGAAGCTTTCTTT. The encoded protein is CASSESGTPNTEAFF.

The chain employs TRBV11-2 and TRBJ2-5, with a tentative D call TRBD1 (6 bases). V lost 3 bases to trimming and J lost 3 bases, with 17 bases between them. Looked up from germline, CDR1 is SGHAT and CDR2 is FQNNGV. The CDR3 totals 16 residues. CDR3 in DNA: TGTGCCAGCAGCTTCTTAGCAGGGGCGATCAAAGAGACCCAGTACTTC. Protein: CASSFLAGAIKETQYF.